This TCR beta chain is from a study of Graves' ophthalmopathy and Graves' hyperthyroidism. Study outcomes and limitations: Blood contained most expanded thyroid clonotypes exceeding 0.001 frequency.

V lost 2 bases, J lost 3 bases, and 4 bases lay in between. Germline lookup yields CDR1 SGHTA and CDR2 FQGNSA. The CDR3 is made up of 12 amino acids. Moderately to severely active ophthalmopathy under 3 months, CAS at least 3, NOSPECS at least 4. The study amplified TCR beta CDR3 regions using RNA transcripts. First-round RT-PCR used HTBI primers; second-round multiplex PCR followed. TCRdb used MiXCR to reprocess the multiplex PCR reads, holding one entry per CDR3 protein. The data contain some 390,000 distinct CDR3 sequences, 15% to 20% of them singletons. In its sample, this clonotype was seen many times. Its antigen is currently unknown.

Sequenced: peripheral blood. The sequence was obtained from a woman aged 18-35 years with Graves' ophthalmopathy. The chain has TRBV7-2 and TRBJ1-2; no reliable D call. The CDR3 region has the DNA TGTGCCAGCAGCTTACGGTACTATGGCTACACCTTC. Residues: CASSLRYYGYTF.